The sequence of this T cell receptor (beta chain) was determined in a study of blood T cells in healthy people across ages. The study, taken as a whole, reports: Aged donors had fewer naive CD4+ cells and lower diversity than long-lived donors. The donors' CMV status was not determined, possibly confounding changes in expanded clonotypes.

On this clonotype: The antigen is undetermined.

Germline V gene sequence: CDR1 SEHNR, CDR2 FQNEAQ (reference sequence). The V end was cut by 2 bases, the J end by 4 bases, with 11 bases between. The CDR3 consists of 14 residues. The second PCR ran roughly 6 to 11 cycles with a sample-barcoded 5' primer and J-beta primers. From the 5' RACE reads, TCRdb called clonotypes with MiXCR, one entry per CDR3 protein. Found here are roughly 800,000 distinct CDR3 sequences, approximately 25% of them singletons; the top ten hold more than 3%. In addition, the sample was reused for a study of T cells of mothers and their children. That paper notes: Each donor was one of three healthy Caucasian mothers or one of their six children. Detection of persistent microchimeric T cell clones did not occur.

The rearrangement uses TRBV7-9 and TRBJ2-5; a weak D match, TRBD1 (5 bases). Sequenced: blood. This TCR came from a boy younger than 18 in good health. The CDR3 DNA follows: TGTGCCAGCAGCTTACACAGGTCGAGAGAGACCCAGTACTTC. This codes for CASSLHRSRETQYF. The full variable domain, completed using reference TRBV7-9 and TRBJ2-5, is DTGVSQNPRHKITKRGQNVTFRCDPISEHNRLYWYRQTLGQGPEFLTYFQNEAQLEKSRLLSDRFSAERPKGSFSTLEIQRTEQGDSAMYLCASSLHRSRETQYFGPGTRLLVL.